These 15 T cell receptor beta chains came from one sample sequenced in a study of blood T cell repertoires in COVID-19. Assay: immunoSEQ multiplex PCR; the TCRdb copy retains only in-frame clones and omits some. Here the sample spans a few hundred thousand clones, around 86% being singletons. Sequenced input: peripheral blood. The receptor set was obtained from a man in his 60s with acute or convalescent COVID-19.

Remarks on this clone: The conserved closing phenylalanine or tryptophan is absent in this CDR3, likely reflecting a read error. It is unclear where the CDR3 begins or ends on the DNA, so no DNA is shown, and the CDR3 is as TCRdb lists it. The chain links TRBV3-1 (or the pseudogene TRBV3-2) to TRBJ1-1. The V gene's germline CDR1 is LGHDT and CDR2 YNNKEL (reference sequence). The CDR3 is 11 amino acids in total, end residues counted. CDR3 sequence: CASSQESGRRI.

This chain joins TRBV5-8 and TRBJ1-1; TRBD1 matches 8 bases. CDR3 length: 20 residues. The V gene's germline CDR1 is SGHTS and CDR2 YDEGEE. J lost 3 bases, V lost 0 bases, and 19 bases had no gene match. CDR3 DNA sequence: TGTGCCAGCAGCTTGGGCTCTGGTCTCCCAGGGGGCCAGGGGGACACTGAAGCTTTCTTT. It specifies CASSLGSGLPGGQGDTEAFF.

This clone was detected only once. This rearrangement joins TRBV4-2 to TRBJ2-7; TRBD2 matches 8 bases. V shed 0 bases and J 0 bases; nucleotides not matched to a gene: 10. The length of the CDR3 is 18 residues. Germline CDR1 LGHNA, CDR2 YNFKEQ. CDR3 sequence reads: CASSQDGGPGLGSYEQYF. The CDR3 nucleotides read TGTGCCAGCAGCCAAGATGGAGGACCGGGACTAGGCTCCTACGAGCAGTACTTC.

The chain employs TRBV5-4 and TRBJ1-2; D may be TRBD1 (6 bases). Between the trimmed V and J ends, which lost 1 base and 4 bases, there was a span of 11 bases. Per germline, CDR1 SGHNT and CDR2 YYREEE (reference sequence). CDR3 length equals 14 residues. The CDR3, as DNA: TGTGCCAGCAGCTTGACCTGGGGGCTCTATGGCTACACCTTC. The encoded protein is CASSLTWGLYGYTF.

The chain is built from TRBV7-3 and TRBJ1-2, with D maybe TRBD1 (5 bases). From germline, CDR1 is SGHTA and CDR2 FQGTGA. V lost 1 base, J lost 4 bases, and 19 bases lay in between. The CDR3 has 17 amino acids. This CDR3 reads CASSLNPIDGAPYGYTF. CDR3 nucleotides: TGTGCCAGCAGCTTAAACCCCATAGATGGGGCGCCCTATGGCTACACCTTC.

V gene TRBV9 combines with J gene TRBJ2-2; D gene ambiguous. The V gene's germline CDR1 is SGDLS and CDR2 YYNGEE. The ends were cut back, 3 bases at V and 6 bases at J, with 12 bases in the middle. This CDR3 region has 14 residues. DNA for the CDR3: TGTGCCAGCAGCGGTCGACAAACCCCCGGGGAGCTGTTTTTT. Its translation is CASSGRQTPGELFF.

This chain connects TRBV2 to TRBJ1-1, with 7 bases aligning to TRBD1. The CDR3 is made up of 14 amino acids. Germline assignment: CDR1 SNHLY and CDR2 FYNNEI. The V gene end was trimmed by 6 bases and the J gene end by 7 bases; junction bases not matched to a gene: 11. The CDR3 reads CASSPRGLINEAFF. In DNA form, the CDR3 reads TGTGCCAGCAGCCCAAGGGGGCTGATAAATGAAGCTTTCTTT.

This clone was seen many times. The V call is TRBV7-9, the J call TRBJ1-6, with 7 bases fitting TRBD1. This CDR3 contains 15 residues. The J segment lost 7 bases and the V segment lost 0 bases, leaving 3 bases of the junction unmatched. Germline CDR1 SEHNR, CDR2 FQNEAQ (reference sequence). DNA for the CDR3: TGTGCCAGCAGCTTAGCCCCAGGGGGGAATTCACCCCTCCACTTT. This codes for CASSLAPGGNSPLHF.

CDR3 coding DNA: TGTGCCAGCAGTGAACCGGGGTCGCGGCAGCCCCAGCATTTT. This gives the protein CASSEPGSRQPQHF. The rearrangement uses TRBV2 and TRBJ1-5, with no clear D. The CDR3 extends over 14 amino acids. V shed 2 bases and J shed 7 bases, with 12 bases lying between them. Germline V CDR1 and CDR2: SNHLY, FYNNEI.

The chain uses TRBV19 and TRBJ1-2; tentatively, D is TRBD1 (6 bases). Germline lookup yields CDR1 LNHDA and CDR2 SQIVND (reference sequence). The CDR3 sequence is 15 residues long. The ends were cut back, 7 bases at V and 0 bases at J, with 15 bases in the middle. CDR3 bases: TGTGCCAGTACCCCCTGGGGGGGCGCTAACTATGGCTACACCTTC. Encoded protein: CASTPWGGANYGYTF.

V usage is TRBV5-1 and J usage is TRBJ1-2, with D tentatively TRBD1 (5 bases). Germline values: CDR1 SGHRS, CDR2 YFSETQ. The length of the CDR3 is 16 residues. Trimming removed 1 base from V and 0 bases from J, with 13 bases in between. CDR3 DNA: TGCGCCAGCAGCTTGACTTCGACAGCTGCTAACTATGGCTACACCTTC. It encodes CASSLTSTAANYGYTF.

This clone was seen only once. The V and J genes are TRBV11-2 and TRBJ1-1; a weak D match, TRBD1 (5 bases). CDR3 length: 14 residues. V was cut by 4 bases and J by 6 bases, with 15 bases left in between. Germline V CDR1 and CDR2: SGHAT, FQNNGV. This CDR3 is CASSWGVVVAEAFF. The CDR3 DNA is TGTGCCAGCAGCTGGGGGGTGGTAGTGGCTGAAGCTTTCTTT.

V gene TRBV5-4 combines with J gene TRBJ2-7, with a tentative D call TRBD1 (6 bases). Germline-derived CDR1 and CDR2 are SGHNT and YYREEE (reference sequence). V lost 4 bases, J lost 5 bases, and 16 bases lay in between. This CDR3 spans 14 amino acids. The CDR3 bases are TGTGCCAGCAGCCCGAGACTTCAGGGGAACGAGCAGTACTTC. Translating it yields CASSPRLQGNEQYF. The full variable domain, its missing parts supplied by reference TRBV5-4 and TRBJ2-7, is ETGVTQSPTHLIKTRGQQVTLRCSSQSGHNTVSWYQQALGQGPQFIFQYYREEENGRGNFPPRFSGLQFPNYSSELNVNALELDDSALYLCASSPRLQGNEQYFGPGTRLTVT.

V and J are TRBV29-1 and TRBJ2-5; perhaps TRBD1 as D (6 bases). Germline CDR1 reads SQVTM; CDR2 reads ANQGSEA. CDR3 length: 12 residues. V was trimmed by 8 bases and J by 5 bases, leaving 15 bases between them. The CDR3 nucleotides are TGCAGCTTATCGACAGGCGGGGAGACCCAGTACTTC. Translated, it gives CSLSTGGETQYF.

In DNA form, the CDR3 reads TGTGCCAGTAGTATGGGAGTTTTGGATAGCAATCAGCCCCAGCATTTT. It specifies CASSMGVLDSNQPQHF. The V and J genes are TRBV19 and TRBJ1-5; D is uncertain. The germline CDR1 and CDR2 sequences are LNHDA and SQIVND (reference sequence). The CDR3 covers 16 residues. Trimming cost V 3 bases and J 0 bases, with 12 bases left between them.